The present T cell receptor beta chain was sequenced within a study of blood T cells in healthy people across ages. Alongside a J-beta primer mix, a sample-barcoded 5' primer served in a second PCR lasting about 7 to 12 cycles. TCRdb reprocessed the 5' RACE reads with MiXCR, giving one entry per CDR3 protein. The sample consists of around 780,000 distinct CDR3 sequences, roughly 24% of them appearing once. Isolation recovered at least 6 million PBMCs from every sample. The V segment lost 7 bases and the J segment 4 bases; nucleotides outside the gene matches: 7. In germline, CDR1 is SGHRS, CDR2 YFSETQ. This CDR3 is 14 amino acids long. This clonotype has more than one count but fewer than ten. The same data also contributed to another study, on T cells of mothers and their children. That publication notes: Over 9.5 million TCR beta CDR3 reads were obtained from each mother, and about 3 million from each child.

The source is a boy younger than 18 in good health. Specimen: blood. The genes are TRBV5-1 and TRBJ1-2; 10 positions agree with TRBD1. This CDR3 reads CASGQGQGPYGYTF. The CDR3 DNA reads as TGCGCCAGCGGCCAGGGACAGGGGCCCTATGGCTACACCTTC. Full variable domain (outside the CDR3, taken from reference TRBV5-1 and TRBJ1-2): KAGVTQTPRYLIKTRGQQVTLSCSPISGHRSVSWYQQTPGQGLQFLFEYFSETQRNKGNFPGRFSGRQFSNSRSEMNVSTLELGDSALYLCASGQGQGPYGYTFGSGTRLTVV.